This is a list of T cell receptor beta chains from one sample in a study of T cell responses to AZD1222 COVID-19 vaccine. The repertoire was sequenced with immunoSEQ multiplex PCR; TCRdb's copy has only in-frame clones and lacks some. The sample gives roughly 150,000 clones, approximately 90% of which show up once; around 1% is in the top ten. The input for sequencing was peripheral blood, taken 28 days after the second AZD1222 dose. The origin of the receptors is an adult who received the AZD1222 COVID-19 vaccine. CDR3s include the opening cysteine and the closing phenylalanine or tryptophan. Each record gives: D gene, V gene, clone size, J gene, CDR3 DNA, CDR3 protein. A D gene is named only where the DNA matches it firmly. The size field is filled for only some rows; it gives once, few, many or a size class.

NA	TRBV2	NA	TRBJ2-7	TGTGCCAGCAGTGAAGCGCGGGTTCGTGTGAACGAGCAGTACTTC	CASSEARVRVNEQYF
NA	TRBV25-1	NA	TRBJ1-6	TGTGCCAGCAGTCCCCCCCTCTATAATTCACCCCTCCACTTT	CASSPPLYNSPLHF
NA	TRBV10-2	NA	TRBJ1-1	TGCGCCAGCAGTGACGGAGGCACTGAAGCTTTCTTT	CASSDGGTEAFF
NA	TRBV3-1/TRBV3-2	NA	TRBJ1-2	TGTGCCAGCAGCCAAGAGGGAGGCAGCGGGGGTGGCTACACCTTC	CASSQEGGSGGGYTF
NA	TRBV7-8	NA	TRBJ2-3	TGTGCCAGCAGCCCACGGTGGTTTCCCGATACAGATACGCAGTATTTT	CASSPRWFPDTDTQYF
TRBD1	TRBV5-1	NA	TRBJ1-2	TGCGCCAGCAGCTCCGGACCATCGGGACAGGGGGCGAGAGGAAAAAATGGCTACACCTTC	CASSSGPSGQGARGKNGYTF
TRBD2	TRBV27	NA	TRBJ2-7	TGTGCCAGCAGTGCGGGGACTAGCGGGACCATTTTACGCTCCTACGAGCAGTACTTC	CASSAGTSGTILRSYEQYF
NA	TRBV3-1/TRBV3-2	NA	TRBJ1-1	TGTGCCAGCAGCCAACCCGAGGGGTTCACTGAAGCTTTCTTT	CASSQPEGFTEAFF
TRBD1	TRBV6-2/TRBV6-3	NA	TRBJ1-5	TGTGCCAGCAGTCGGCCAGGACAGGGGGCGTTAGGTCAGCCCCAGCATTTT	CASSRPGQGALGQPQHF
NA	TRBV6-5	NA	TRBJ1-2	TGTGCCAGCTCGGCCCGTCGGTTCTATGGCTACACCTTC	CASSARRFYGYTF
NA	TRBV6-5	NA	TRBJ1-2	TGTGCCAGCAGTTACACCCAAACCAACTATGGCTACACCTTC	CASSYTQTNYGYTF
NA	TRBV5-5	once	TRBJ1-2	TGTGCCAGCAGCAGGACAGATTATGGCTACACCTTC	CASSRTDYGYTF
TRBD1	TRBV12-3/TRBV12-4	NA	TRBJ1-2	TGTGCCAGCAGTCACCGGGACAGGGAATACACCTTC	CASSHRDREYTF
NA	TRBV27	NA	TRBJ2-1	TGTGCCAGCAGTTTATTGGACAGAGGGAGTGAGCAGTTCTTC	CASSLLDRGSEQFF
NA	TRBV11-2	NA	TRBJ2-2	TGTGCCAGCAGCTTAGATAGGGTAACCGGGGAGCTGTTTTTT	CASSLDRVTGELFF
NA	TRBV7-3	NA	TRBJ1-2	TGTGCCAGCAGCCCTACAGGAAACTATGGCTACACCTTC	CASSPTGNYGYTF
NA	TRBV7-9	NA	TRBJ1-1	TGTGCCAGCAGCTTGGGTACAAGTCACACTGAAGCTTTCTTT	CASSLGTSHTEAFF
NA	TRBV24-1	NA	TRBJ2-5	TGTGCCACCAGTGACCGAGTCGGGGCCCAGTACTTC	CATSDRVGAQYF
NA	TRBV6-1	NA	TRBJ1-2	TGTGCCAGCAGTGATGACAGTAGGAGCTACACCTTC	CASSDDSRSYTF
NA	TRBV19	NA	TRBJ1-1	TGTGCCAGTAGTTTCACAGGGAACACTGAAGCTTTCTTT	CASSFTGNTEAFF
NA	TRBV19	NA	TRBJ1-3	TGTGCCAGTAGTATCCGTAACTCTGGAAACACCATATATTTT	CASSIRNSGNTIYF
NA	TRBV29-1	NA	TRBJ2-5	TGCAGCGTGGCCTGGGGGGTCCAAGAGACCCAGTACTTC	CSVAWGVQETQYF
NA	TRBV7-6	NA	TRBJ2-5	TGTGCCAGCAGCTCCCAGGGGATTGGGGAGACCCAGTACTTC	CASSSQGIGETQYF
TRBD1	TRBV6-5	once	TRBJ1-1	TGTGCCAGCAGTCGGGACAGGGTGAACACTGAAGCTTTCTTT	CASSRDRVNTEAFF
TRBD2	TRBV9	NA	TRBJ2-1	TGTGCCAGCAGCGTAGCGTCTAGCGGGGGGACCCGCTCCTACAATGAGCAGTTCTTC	CASSVASSGGTRSYNEQFF
TRBD1	TRBV5-1	NA	TRBJ2-5	TGCGCCAGCAGCTTTCTGCCAGGGGGTCAAGAGACCCAGTACTTC	CASSFLPGGQETQYF
NA	TRBV30	NA	TRBJ1-4	TGTGCCTGGAAGAACTACTCCGGGAGGGAAAAACTGTTTTTT	CAWKNYSGREKLFF
TRBD1	TRBV6-4	NA	TRBJ1-4	TGTGCCAGCAGGAATCGGGACAGGGGCGATATACTGTTTTTT	CASRNRDRGDILFF
NA	TRBV3-1/TRBV3-2	NA	TRBJ2-3	TGTGCCAGCAGCCAAGAGTTGCAGGGAAGGGATACGCAGTATTTT	CASSQELQGRDTQYF
NA	TRBV5-1	once	TRBJ2-7	TGCGCCAGCAGCTTGGCCGGGGACTTTGCGGAGGAGCAGTACTTC	CASSLAGDFAEEQYF
NA	TRBV7-9	NA	TRBJ1-2	TGTGCCAGCAGCCGGGGGGTGGACTATGGCTACACCTTC	CASSRGVDYGYTF
NA	TRBV4-2	NA	TRBJ1-3	TGTGCCAGCAGCCCAGGGACGGGAGGAAACACCATATATTTT	CASSPGTGGNTIYF
TRBD2	TRBV7-6	NA	TRBJ2-5	TGTGCCAGCAGCTTAGCAGCGGGGGGGCCGGGGGAGACCCAGTACTTC	CASSLAAGGPGETQYF
NA	TRBV4-2	NA	TRBJ1-2	TGTGCCAGCAGCCAAGAAAGGGCATTCCACTATGGCTACACCTTC	CASSQERAFHYGYTF
NA	TRBV7-8	once	TRBJ1-3	TGTGCCAGCAGCTTAGACAGGGTCGGAAACACCATATATTTT	CASSLDRVGNTIYF
NA	TRBV6-2/TRBV6-3	NA	TRBJ1-1	TGTGCCAGCAGTTACTCCCCTACGCACAGGGAGGGTGAAGCTTTCTTT	CASSYSPTHREGEAFF
NA	TRBV7-2	NA	TRBJ1-5	TGTGCCAGCAGCCTCGGACGGTATAGCAATCAGCCCCAGCATTTT	CASSLGRYSNQPQHF
NA	TRBV9	NA	TRBJ1-2	TGTGCCAGCAGCGTAGCTAAGGGGGGGCCCTATGGCTACACCTTC	CASSVAKGGPYGYTF
NA	TRBV6-2/TRBV6-3	few	TRBJ1-5	TGTGCCAGCAGTTTAGGGTGGGGGAATCAGCCCCAGCATTTT	CASSLGWGNQPQHF
TRBD1	TRBV7-9	NA	TRBJ2-7	TGTGCCAGCAGCTTAATACCGGGACAGGTACCCTACGAGCAGTACTTC	CASSLIPGQVPYEQYF